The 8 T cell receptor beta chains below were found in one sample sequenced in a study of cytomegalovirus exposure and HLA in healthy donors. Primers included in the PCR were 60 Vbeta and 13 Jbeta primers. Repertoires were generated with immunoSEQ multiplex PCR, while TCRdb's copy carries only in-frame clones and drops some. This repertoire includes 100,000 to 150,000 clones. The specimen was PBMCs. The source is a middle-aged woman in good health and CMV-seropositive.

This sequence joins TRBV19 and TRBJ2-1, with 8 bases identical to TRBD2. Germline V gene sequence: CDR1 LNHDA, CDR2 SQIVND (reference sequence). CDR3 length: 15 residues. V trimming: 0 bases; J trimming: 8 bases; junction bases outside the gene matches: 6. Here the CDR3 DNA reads TGTGCCAGTAGTATAGATCGGGGTAGCGGGGATGAGCAGTTCTTC. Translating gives CASSIDRGSGDEQFF.

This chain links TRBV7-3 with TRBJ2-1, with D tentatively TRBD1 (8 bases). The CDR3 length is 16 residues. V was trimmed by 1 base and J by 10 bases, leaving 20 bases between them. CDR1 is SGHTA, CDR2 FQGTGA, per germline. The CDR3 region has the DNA TGTGCCAGCAGCTTAAGTTCTGCAGCGGGGACAGGAGAGCAGTTCTTC. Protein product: CASSLSSAAGTGEQFF.

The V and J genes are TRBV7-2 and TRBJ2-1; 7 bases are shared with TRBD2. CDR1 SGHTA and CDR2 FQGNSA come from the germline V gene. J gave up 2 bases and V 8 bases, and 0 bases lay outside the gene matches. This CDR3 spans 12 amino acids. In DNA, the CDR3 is TGTGCCAGCGGGAGGGCCTACAATGAGCAGTTCTTC. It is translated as CASGRAYNEQFF.

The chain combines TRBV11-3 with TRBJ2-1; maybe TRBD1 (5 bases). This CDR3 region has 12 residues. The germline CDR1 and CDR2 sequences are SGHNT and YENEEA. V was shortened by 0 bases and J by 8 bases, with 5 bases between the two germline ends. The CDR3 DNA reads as TGTGCCAGCAGCTTAGAAGGGGATGAGCAGTTCTTC. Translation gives CASSLEGDEQFF.

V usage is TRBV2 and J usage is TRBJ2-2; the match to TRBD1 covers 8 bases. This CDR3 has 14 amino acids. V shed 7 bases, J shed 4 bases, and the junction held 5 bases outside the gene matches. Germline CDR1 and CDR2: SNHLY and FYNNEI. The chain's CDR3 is CASKDDRGTGELFF. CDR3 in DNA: TGTGCCAGCAAGGACGACAGGGGCACCGGGGAGCTGTTTTTT.

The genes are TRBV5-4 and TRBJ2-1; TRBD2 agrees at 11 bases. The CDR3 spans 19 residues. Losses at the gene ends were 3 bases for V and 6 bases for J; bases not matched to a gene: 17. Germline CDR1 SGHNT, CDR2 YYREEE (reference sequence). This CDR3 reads CASSYSHRTSGQSGNEQFF. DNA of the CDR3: TGTGCCAGCAGCTACTCACATCGGACTAGCGGGCAATCGGGCAATGAGCAGTTCTTC.

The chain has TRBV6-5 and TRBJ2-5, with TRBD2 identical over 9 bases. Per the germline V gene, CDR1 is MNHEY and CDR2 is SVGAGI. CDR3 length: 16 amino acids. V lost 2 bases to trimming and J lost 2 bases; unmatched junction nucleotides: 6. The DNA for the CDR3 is TGTGCCAGCAGTTACCGGGGTAGCGGGAGACAAGAGACCCAGTACTTC. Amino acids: CASSYRGSGRQETQYF.

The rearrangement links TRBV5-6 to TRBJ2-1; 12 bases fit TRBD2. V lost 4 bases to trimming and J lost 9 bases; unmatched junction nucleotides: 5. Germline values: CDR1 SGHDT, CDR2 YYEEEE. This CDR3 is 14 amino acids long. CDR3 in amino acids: CASSLAGGYGEQFF. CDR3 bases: TGTGCCAGCAGCCTAGCGGGAGGGTATGGTGAGCAGTTCTTC.